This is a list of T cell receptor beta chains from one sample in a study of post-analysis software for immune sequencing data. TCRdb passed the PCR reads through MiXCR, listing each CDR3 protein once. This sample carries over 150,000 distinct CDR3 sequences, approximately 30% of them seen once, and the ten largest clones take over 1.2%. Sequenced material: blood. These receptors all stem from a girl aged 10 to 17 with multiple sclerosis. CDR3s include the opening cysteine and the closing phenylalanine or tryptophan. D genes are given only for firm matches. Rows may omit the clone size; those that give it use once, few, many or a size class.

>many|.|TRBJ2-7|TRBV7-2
TGTGCCAGCAGCTTCCCTACCCCCAGGCGATGGCTGACCTACGAGCAGTACTTC
CASSFPTPRRWLTYEQYF
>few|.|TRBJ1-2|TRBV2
TGTGCCAGCTGTGAAACCCGGGACCACCGCCAACGGGGCTACACCTTC
CASCETRDHRQRGYTF
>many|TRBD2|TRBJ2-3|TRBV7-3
TGTGCCAGCAGCCCCCGACTAGCTGGGAGGACAGATACGCAGTATTTT
CASSPRLAGRTDTQYF
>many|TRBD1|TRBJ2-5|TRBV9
TGTGCCAGCAGCCTGCGACCGGGACAGGGGCAAGAGACCCAGTACTTC
CASSLRPGQGQETQYF
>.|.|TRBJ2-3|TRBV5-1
TGCGCCAGCAGCGGGACAACCCACTCAGATACGCAGTATTTT
CASSGTTHSDTQYF
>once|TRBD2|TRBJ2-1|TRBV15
TGTGCCACCAGCAGAGATCCTAGCGGCGTAAATGAGCAGTTCTTC
CATSRDPSGVNEQFF
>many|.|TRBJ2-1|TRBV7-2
TGTGCCAGCAGCTTAGACTGGGGGACCTACAATGAGCAGTTCTTC
CASSLDWGTYNEQFF
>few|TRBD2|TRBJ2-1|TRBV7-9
TGTGCCAGCAGCCCCTTTGGAAGCGGGAGGAGGAATGAGCAGTTCTTC
CASSPFGSGRRNEQFF
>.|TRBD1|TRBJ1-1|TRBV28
TGTGCCAGCAATGACTTAGGACAGGAGGATACTGAAGCTTTCTTT
CASNDLGQEDTEAFF
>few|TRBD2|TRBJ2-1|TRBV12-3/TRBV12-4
TGTGCCAGCTGGATCCGACTAGCGGCCTACAGTGAGCAGTTCTTC
CASWIRLAAYSEQFF
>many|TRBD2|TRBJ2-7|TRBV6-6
TGTGCCAGCAAACCCAGACTAGCGGAGACCTACGAGCAGTACTTC
CASKPRLAETYEQYF
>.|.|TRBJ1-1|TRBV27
TGCGCCAGCAGTATATCTCGGGGCGGTCGGCTGACTGAAGCTTTCTTT
CASSISRGGRLTEAFF
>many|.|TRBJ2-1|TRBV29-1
TGCAGCGTTCCACGGGGGACCTACAATGAGCAGTTCTTC
CSVPRGTYNEQFF
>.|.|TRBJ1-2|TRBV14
TGTGCCAGCAGCCCATTAGCACTAGGCTTGGGAAACGACCAGAGCTATGGCTACACCTTC
CASSPLALGLGNDQSYGYTF
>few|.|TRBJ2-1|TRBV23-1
TGCGCCAGCAGTCTCCGGGTGAGGGAAAATGAGCAGTTCTTC
CASSLRVRENEQFF
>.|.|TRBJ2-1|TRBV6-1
TGTGCCAGCAGTGGCTCCCGACTATCGGGAGCTCTCGATGAGCAGTTCTTC
CASSGSRLSGALDEQFF
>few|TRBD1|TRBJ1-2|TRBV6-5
TGTGCCAGCAGGACGGCCGGACAGGGGGTTAACTATGGCTACACCTTC
CASRTAGQGVNYGYTF
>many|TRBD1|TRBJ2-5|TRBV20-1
TGCAGTGTCAGTCGACAGGGGGGGCAGTACTTC
CSVSRQGGQYF
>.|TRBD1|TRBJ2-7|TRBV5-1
TGCGCCAGCAGCTTGGCGACAGGGGGGTTTGATGTTATCTACGAGCAGTACTTC
CASSLATGGFDVIYEQYF
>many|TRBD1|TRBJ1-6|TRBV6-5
TGTGCCAGCAGTTACTCGAATCAAGGGGGCCTTAATTCACCCCTCCACTTT
CASSYSNQGGLNSPLHF
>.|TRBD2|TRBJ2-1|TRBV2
TGTGCCAGCAATTGGCGGGAGGTGCGGAATGAGCAGTTCTTC
CASNWREVRNEQFF
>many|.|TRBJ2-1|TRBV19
TGTGCCAGTTCAGACACGGGACTCTTTAATGAGCAGTTCTTC
CASSDTGLFNEQFF
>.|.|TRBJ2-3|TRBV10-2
TGCGCCAGCAGTGAAGGCGGAGACGGCACAGATACGCAGTATTTT
CASSEGGDGTDTQYF
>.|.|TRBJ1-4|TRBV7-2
TGTGCCAGCAGCTTAGTCAGATTTGGGACTAATGAAAAACTGTTTTTT
CASSLVRFGTNEKLFF
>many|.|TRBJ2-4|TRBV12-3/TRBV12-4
TGTGCCAGCGGAGATCTAGCCAAAAACATTCAGTACTTC
CASGDLAKNIQYF
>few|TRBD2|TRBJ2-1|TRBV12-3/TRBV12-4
TGTGCCAGCAGTTCCCCCGTGGGACTAGCGCAGCAGTTCTTC
CASSSPVGLAQQFF
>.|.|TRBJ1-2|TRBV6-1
TGTGCCAGCACCGTTCAGGCATGGTCCAACTATGGCTACACCTTC
CASTVQAWSNYGYTF
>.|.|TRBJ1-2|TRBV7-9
TGTGCCAGCAGCTTGGACCCCGGTGGCTACACCTTC
CASSLDPGGYTF
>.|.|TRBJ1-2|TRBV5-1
TGCGCCAGCAGCTTGGCGGACTATGGCTACACCTTC
CASSLADYGYTF
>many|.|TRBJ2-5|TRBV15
TGTGCCACCAGCAACGGGCCAGTACAAGAGACCCAGTACTTC
CATSNGPVQETQYF
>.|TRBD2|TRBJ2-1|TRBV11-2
TGTGCCAGCAGTAAACTAGCGGGAGGGCAGGTTGAGCGGTTCTTC
CASSKLAGGQVERFF
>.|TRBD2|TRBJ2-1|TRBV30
TGTGCCTGGCGTATAGCGGGTAGCTCCTACAATGAGCAGTTCTTC
CAWRIAGSSYNEQFF
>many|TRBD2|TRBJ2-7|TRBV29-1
TGCAGCGTCGAAGCGGGAGCTCTCGAGCAGTACTTC
CSVEAGALEQYF
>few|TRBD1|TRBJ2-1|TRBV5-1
TGCGCCAGCAGTCAGGGGACAGGGGCCTACAATGAGCAGTTCTTC
CASSQGTGAYNEQFF
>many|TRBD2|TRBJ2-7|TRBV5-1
TGCGCCAGCAGCCCGAGCGGGACGTACGAGCAGTACTTC
CASSPSGTYEQYF
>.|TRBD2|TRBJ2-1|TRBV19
TGTGCCAGTACCGAAAGCGGGAGGTATGAGCAGTTCTTC
CASTESGRYEQFF
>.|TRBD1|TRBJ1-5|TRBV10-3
TGTGCCATCAGTAAAAGGGCAGGGGGAAACGACCAGCCCCAGCATTTT
CAISKRAGGNDQPQHF